This T cell receptor beta chain was observed in a study of brain T cells in children with intractable seizures. The table lists this clone with a count of one. Its antigen is still unknown. Trimming cost V 3 bases and J 3 bases; bases outside gene matches: 7. Per germline, CDR1 SGHNT and CDR2 YYREEE (reference sequence). There are 16 residues in the CDR3. Notes on the study in general: Pre- and post-surgery blood differed in depth, so pre-surgery absences may be undersampling.

Only cases whose brain tissue showed the highest T cell transcript signatures were sequenced. Pre-surgery treatment included at least one anti-epileptic drug. Data came from immunoSEQ multiplex PCR; TCRdb stores just in-frame clones and leaves some out. The table has tens of thousands of clones, about 92% seen once. The V and J genes are TRBV5-4 and TRBJ2-2, with 8 bases matching TRBD1. The material was peripheral blood, obtained at surgery. The origin of this receptor is a boy under two years old with tuberous sclerosis and intractable seizures. The CDR3 DNA is TGTGCCAGCAGCTCGCCCAGGGGGCTTGACACCGGGGAGCTGTTTTTT. This encodes CASSSPRGLDTGELFF. The full variable domain, in which reference TRBV5-4 and TRBJ2-2 provide the parts outside the CDR3, is ETGVTQSPTHLIKTRGQQVTLRCSSQSGHNTVSWYQQALGQGPQFIFQYYREEENGRGNFPPRFSGLQFPNYSSELNVNALELDDSALYLCASSSPRGLDTGELFFGEGSRLTVL.